This T cell receptor beta chain was profiled in a study of cytomegalovirus exposure and HLA in healthy donors. General observations from the study: Associated with cytomegalovirus, according to the listing, were some 150 TCR beta chains. Rarity marked most TCR sequences, yet some public TCRs occurred in many donors. There were a few CMV-associated chains whose specificity for CMV antigens was confirmed in vitro.

This clone was detected once. The antigen remains undetermined. Germline V gene data show CDR1 as MNHNS and CDR2 as SASEGT. Trimming left V 8 bases short and J 3 bases short, with 11 bases between. The CDR3 totals 13 residues. Sequencing used immunoSEQ multiplex PCR; TCRdb keeps in-frame clones, though not all of them. The sample records 200,000 to 300,000 clones, approximately 83% being singletons. The chain has TRBV6-1 and TRBJ1-5; a weak D match, TRBD1 (5 bases). The clonotype was recovered from a woman aged 30 to 39 in good health and CMV-seropositive. Sequences were obtained from PBMCs. CDR3 nucleotides: TGTGCCAGCGCGGGGGTTGTCAATCAGCCCCAGCATTTT. This encodes CASAGVVNQPQHF.